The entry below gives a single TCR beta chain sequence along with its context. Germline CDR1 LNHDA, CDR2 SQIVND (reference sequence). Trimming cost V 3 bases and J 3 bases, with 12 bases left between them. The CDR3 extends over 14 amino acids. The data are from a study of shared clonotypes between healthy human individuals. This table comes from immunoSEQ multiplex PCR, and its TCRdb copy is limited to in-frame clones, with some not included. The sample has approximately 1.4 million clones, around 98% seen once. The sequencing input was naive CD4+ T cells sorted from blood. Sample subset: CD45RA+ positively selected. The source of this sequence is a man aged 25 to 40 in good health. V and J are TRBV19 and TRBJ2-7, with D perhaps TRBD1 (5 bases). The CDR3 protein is CASSMEGRDYEQYF. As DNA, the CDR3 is TGTGCCAGTAGTATGGAAGGCAGGGACTACGAGCAGTACTTC.